This TCR beta chain was captured by sequencing in a study of cytotoxic CD8 clonotypes in ibrutinib-treated CLL. The length of the CDR3 is 15 residues. The V gene end was trimmed by 4 bases and the J gene end by 5 bases; junction bases not matched to a gene: 7. Germline CDR1 is KGHSH and CDR2 is LQKENI. Cryopreserved PBMCs provided 2 to 2.5 micrograms of genomic DNA for the TCR beta libraries. Libraries were prepared by immunoSEQ multiplex PCR; TCRdb keeps only in-frame clonotypes and omits some of them. The table has 140,000 or so clones, about 80% seen once. The chain uses TRBV18 and TRBJ2-5; 10 bases are shared with TRBD2. Source: PBMCs, taken after 12 months of ibrutinib treatment. This sequence originates from a human donor with chronic lymphocytic leukemia. In DNA form, the CDR3 reads TGTGCCAGCTCACTGCTAGCGGGAGATTTTGAGACCCAGTACTTC. Its protein product is CASSLLAGDFETQYF. The full variable domain, with the rest looked up from reference TRBV18 and TRBJ2-5, is NAGVMQNPRHLVRRRGQEARLRCSPMKGHSHVYWYRQLPEEGLKFMVYLQKENIIDESGMPKERFSAEFPKEGPSILRIQQVVRGDSAAYFCASSLLAGDFETQYFGPGTRLLVL.